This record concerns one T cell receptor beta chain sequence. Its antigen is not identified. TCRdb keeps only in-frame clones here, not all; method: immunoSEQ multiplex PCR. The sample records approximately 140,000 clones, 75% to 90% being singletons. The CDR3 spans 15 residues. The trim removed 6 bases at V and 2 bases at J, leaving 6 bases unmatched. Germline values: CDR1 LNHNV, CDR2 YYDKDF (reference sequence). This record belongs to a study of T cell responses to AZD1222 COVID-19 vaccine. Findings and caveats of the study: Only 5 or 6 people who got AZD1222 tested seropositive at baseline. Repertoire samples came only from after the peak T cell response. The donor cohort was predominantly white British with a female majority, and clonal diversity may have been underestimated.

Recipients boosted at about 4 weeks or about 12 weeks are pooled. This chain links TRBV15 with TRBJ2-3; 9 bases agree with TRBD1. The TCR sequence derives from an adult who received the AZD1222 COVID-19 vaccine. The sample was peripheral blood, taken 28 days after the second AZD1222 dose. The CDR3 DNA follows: TGTGCCACCAGGGTCGGGACAGGGTACACAGATACGCAGTATTTT. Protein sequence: CATRVGTGYTDTQYF.